These 32 T cell receptor beta chains were all obtained from the same sample, sequenced in a study of naive and memory T cell subsets (TCRdb year 2017). The library relied on UMI-ligation and nested PCR. TCRdb lists the instrument as Illumina MiSeq. To cover both TRBC1 and TRBC2, the beta constant-region primer consisted of an equimolar mix of two oligonucleotides. Four rounds of PCR were used to amplify ligated cDNA, with nested alpha and beta constant-region primers being used together with the SP2 primer. TCRdb redid the processing of the public reads, applying fastp at Q25 and MiXCR, and retained in-frame beta chains. A single entry per CDR3 protein holds the most common genes and DNA from its merged rows. For this sample the table gives some 17,000 distinct CDR3 sequences, of which roughly 8.7% were detected only once. The leading ten clones occupy roughly 23% of the sample. The sequencing input was central memory CD8+ T cells from blood. The cell subset or site label, as the study defines it: central memory, CD45RA- CD27+. These receptor sequences come from a human donor in good health.

The sample holds many counts of this clonotype. V is TRBV28 and J is TRBJ2-7; tentatively, D is TRBD1 (6 bases). Germline-derived CDR1 and CDR2 are MDHEN and SYDVKM. V was cut by 4 bases and J by 2 bases, with 12 bases left in between. The CDR3 is made up of 14 amino acids. The CDR3 loop reads CASSSRDTTYEQYF. CDR3 in DNA: TGTGCCAGCAGTTCCCGGGACACGACCTACGAGCAGTACTTC.

The chain uses TRBV27 and TRBJ1-2; D is undetermined. The CDR3 spans 12 residues. In germline, CDR1 is MNHEY, CDR2 SMNVEV (reference sequence). Trimming removed 5 bases from V and 8 bases from J, with 12 bases in between. The CDR3 nucleotides read TGTGCCAGCAGTGTACGGGAGGGCGGCTACACCTTC. Its translation is CASSVREGGYTF.

The chain couples TRBV13 to TRBJ1-5; D is undetermined. V was pared by 0 bases and J by 6 bases, with 15 bases between. The CDR3 loop spans 16 amino acids. Germline V gene lookup returns CDR1 PRHDT and CDR2 FYEKMQ (reference sequence). The CDR3 DNA is TGTGCCAGCAGCTTAGGTGGCAGCGAGGGTGGTCAGCCCCAGCATTTT. Amino acid sequence: CASSLGGSEGGQPQHF. The whole variable domain, filled in from reference TRBV13 and TRBJ1-5, reads AAGVIQSPRHLIKEKRETATLKCYPIPRHDTVYWYQQGPGQDPQFLISFYEKMQSDKGSIPDRFSAQQFSDYHSELNMSSLELGDSALYFCASSLGGSEGGQPQHFGDGTRLSIL.

At least ten counts were recorded for this clonotype. The CDR3 protein is CASSDGTGHTDTQYF. The CDR3 bases are TGTGCCAGCAGTGATGGGACAGGGCACACAGATACGCAGTATTTT. V and J are TRBV6-4 and TRBJ2-3, with TRBD1 identical over 9 bases. CDR1 is MRHNA and CDR2 is SNTAGT in the germline V gene. The length of the CDR3 is 15 residues. Trimming at V came to 3 bases and at J to 2 bases, leaving 3 bases not matched to a gene.

This clonotype showed up many times. The rearrangement links TRBV7-9 to TRBJ2-1; D is unclear. Trimming left V 7 bases short and J 6 bases short, with 10 bases between. In germline, CDR1 is SEHNR, CDR2 FQNEAQ (reference sequence). The CDR3 runs to 12 residues. Here the CDR3 DNA reads TGTGCCAGCAACCCCGGTCTCAATGAGCAGTTCTTC. Its protein product is CASNPGLNEQFF.

This clonotype has a count of ten or more. This chain links TRBV4-3 with TRBJ1-1; 8 bases align to TRBD1. Germline CDR1 reads LGHNA; CDR2 reads YSLEER. With V trimmed by 1 base and J by 4 bases, 8 bases remained unmatched. The CDR3 is 16 residues long. CDR3 residues: CASSQGVQGALTEAFF. The CDR3 DNA is TGCGCCAGCAGCCAAGGGGTCCAGGGGGCGCTCACTGAAGCTTTCTTT.

CDR3 in DNA: TGTGCCAGCAGCTTGGATGGCGGCAGGAACACTGAAGCTTTCTTT. Its translation is CASSLDGGRNTEAFF. This chain links TRBV5-6 with TRBJ1-1; D is unclear. V was pared by 0 bases and J by 1 base, with 10 bases between. The CDR3 covers 15 residues. CDR1 is SGHDT, CDR2 YYEEEE, per germline. Looking up the rest from reference TRBV5-6 and TRBJ1-1 gives the full variable domain: DAGVTQSPTHLIKTRGQQVTLRCSPKSGHDTVSWYQQALGQGPQFIFQYYEEEERQRGNFPDRFSGHQFPNYSSELNVNALLLGDSALYLCASSLDGGRNTEAFFGQGTRLTVV.

This clonotype appeared many times. This sequence joins TRBV7-9 and TRBJ2-1; possible D gene TRBD2, 7 bases. Trimming stripped 3 bases from V and 8 bases from J, with 11 bases between. The CDR3 sequence is 13 residues long. Germline CDR1 and CDR2: SEHNR and FQNEAQ (reference sequence). CDR3 sequence (DNA): TGTGCCAGCAGCTTTAAGGGGGGGGATGAGCAGTTCTTC. This sequence encodes CASSFKGGDEQFF.

This clonotype was recorded a few times. The chain employs TRBV5-6 and TRBJ2-7; TRBD1 matches at 7 bases. CDR1 is SGHDT and CDR2 is YYEEEE in the germline V gene. Trimming removed 4 bases from V and 4 bases from J; junction bases left unmatched: 8. The CDR3 length is 14 residues. The CDR3 region has the DNA TGTGCCAGCAGCGACGACAGGGAAAGATACGAGCAGTACTTC. Translated: CASSDDRERYEQYF. The complete variable domain, with remaining parts taken from reference TRBV5-6 and TRBJ2-7, reads DAGVTQSPTHLIKTRGQQVTLRCSPKSGHDTVSWYQQALGQGPQFIFQYYEEEERQRGNFPDRFSGHQFPNYSSELNVNALLLGDSALYLCASSDDRERYEQYFGPGTRLTVT.

The gene calls are TRBV28 and TRBJ2-5; 11 bases match TRBD1. CDR3 length equals 19 residues. V gave up 5 bases and J gave up 2 bases; unmatched junction bases: 16. Looked up from germline, CDR1 is MDHEN and CDR2 is SYDVKM. The CDR3: CASSISRHPGQGEQETQYF. The CDR3 DNA reads TGTGCCAGCAGTATATCCCGGCACCCGGGACAGGGGGAGCAAGAGACCCAGTACTTC.

The chain is built from TRBV13 and TRBJ2-5, with 8 positions matching TRBD1. The germline CDR1 and CDR2 sequences are PRHDT and FYEKMQ (reference sequence). The CDR3 consists of 17 residues. Losses at the gene ends were 3 bases for V and 1 base for J; bases not matched to a gene: 10. As DNA, the CDR3 is TGTGCCAGCAGCTTGGGTGACAGGGGCCTTATCCAAGAGACCCAGTACTTC. Translated: CASSLGDRGLIQETQYF.

The V and J genes are TRBV6-1 and TRBJ1-5; 9 nucleotides agree with TRBD1. Germline loops: CDR1 MNHNS, CDR2 SASEGT. The CDR3 extends over 14 amino acids. V dropped 3 bases and J dropped 6; count of bases not matched to a gene: 3. Here the CDR3 DNA reads TGTGCCAGCAGTGACGGACAGGGGAGTCAGCCCCAGCATTTT. Translating gives CASSDGQGSQPQHF.

This clonotype came up a few times. The chain links TRBV20-1 to TRBJ1-3; no reliable D call. The CDR3 extends over 15 amino acids. With 4 bases removed from V and 8 bases from J, the gap between germline ends came to 21 bases. Germline CDR1 reads DFQATT; CDR2 reads SNEGSKA (reference sequence). The CDR3 region is CSANPPGDGEDTIYF. The DNA for the CDR3 is TGCAGTGCTAACCCTCCGGGTGATGGGGAAGACACCATATATTTT.

This clonotype was observed at least ten times. The CDR3 sequence: CSASGGEPYEQYF. For the CDR3, the DNA is TGCAGTGCTAGCGGCGGAGAACCCTACGAGCAGTACTTC. The gene calls are TRBV20-1 and TRBJ2-7; D remains unclear. CDR1 and CDR2 (germline): DFQATT, SNEGSKA (reference sequence). V lost 3 bases to trimming and J lost 2 bases, with 11 bases between them. The CDR3 consists of 13 residues.

This clonotype is medium-sized within its sample. The gene calls are TRBV9 and TRBJ2-1; D perhaps matches TRBD2 (6 bases). Germline V gene sequence: CDR1 SGDLS, CDR2 YYNGEE. Trimming cost V 0 bases and J 0 bases, with 19 bases left between them. This CDR3 contains 19 residues. CDR3 bases: TGTGCCAGCAGCGTAGGGGGGGTAGCGGCCGCGAGCTCCTACAATGAGCAGTTCTTC. Its translation is CASSVGGVAAASSYNEQFF.

The gene calls are TRBV27 and TRBJ2-3, with TRBD1 matching 11 bases. This CDR3 region has 17 residues. Losses at the gene ends were 1 base for V and 3 bases for J; bases not matched to a gene: 6. Germline CDR1 reads MNHEY; CDR2 reads SMNVEV (reference sequence). The CDR3, as DNA: TGTGCCAGCAGTTTATTACACCGGGACAGGGGGACAGATACGCAGTATTTT. Its protein is CASSLLHRDRGTDTQYF.

The genes are TRBV7-9 and TRBJ2-6; 12 bases are shared with TRBD2. The CDR3 sequence is 19 residues long. V shed 5 bases, J shed 3 bases, and the junction held 11 bases outside the gene matches. The germline gives CDR1 SEHNR, CDR2 FQNEAQ (reference sequence). The CDR3 spells CASSLTSGRYLHGANVLTF. CDR3 nucleotide sequence: TGTGCCAGCAGCCTTACTAGCGGGAGGTATCTCCATGGGGCCAACGTCCTGACTTTC.

This clonotype was seen at least ten times. V usage is TRBV9 and J usage is TRBJ1-1; possibly TRBD1 for D (5 bases). The germline gives CDR1 SGDLS, CDR2 YYNGEE. V lost 2 bases and J lost 0, with 11 bases in between. The CDR3 sequence is 15 residues long. The CDR3: CASSVRGNMNTEAFF. The CDR3 coding sequence is TGTGCCAGCAGCGTGCGGGGGAACATGAACACTGAAGCTTTCTTT.

The chain recombines TRBV4-2 with TRBJ2-2; no clear D. Germline V gives CDR1 LGHNA, CDR2 YNFKEQ. With 3 bases removed from V and 1 base from J, the gap between germline ends came to 9 bases. The CDR3 runs to 15 residues. The CDR3 DNA reads TGTGCCAGCAGCCATTTCGCCGGGAACACCGGGGAGCTGTTTTTT. Encoded protein: CASSHFAGNTGELFF.

There are many counts of this clonotype. The chain has TRBV19 and TRBJ2-7, with D perhaps TRBD2 (5 bases). V was trimmed by 0 bases and J by 2 bases, leaving 8 bases between them. CDR3 length: 14 residues. The germline CDR1 and CDR2 sequences are LNHDA and SQIVND (reference sequence). The CDR3 DNA sequence: TGTGCCAGTAGTATAGACTCCGGGGCCTACGAGCAGTACTTC. Protein sequence: CASSIDSGAYEQYF.

This clonotype was seen ten or more times. The chain combines TRBV6-2 or TRBV6-3 with TRBJ2-7; 9 bases agree with TRBD2. Germline V CDR1 and CDR2: MNHEY, SVGEGT. The J segment lost 3 bases and the V segment lost 6 bases, leaving 9 bases of the junction unmatched. The CDR3 spans 15 residues. This chain's CDR3 is CASSLGLAPIYEQYF. As DNA, the CDR3 is TGTGCCAGCAGCCTGGGACTAGCTCCAATCTACGAGCAGTACTTC.

At least ten counts were recorded for this clonotype. This rearrangement joins TRBV25-1 to TRBJ2-5; possible D gene TRBD1, 5 bases. Trimming cost V 1 base and J 1 base, with 7 bases left between them. This CDR3 is 14 amino acids long. Germline V gene lookup returns CDR1 MGHDK and CDR2 SYGVNS. The CDR3 spells CASSELDIQETQYF. CDR3 DNA: TGTGCCAGCAGTGAATTGGACATCCAAGAGACCCAGTACTTC.

There are many counts of this clonotype. The CDR3 here is CASSSGGDSGANVLTF. CDR3 DNA: TGTGCCAGCAGCTCAGGCGGTGACTCAGGGGCCAACGTCCTGACTTTC. The chain combines TRBV7-6 with TRBJ2-6, with D unclear. V was trimmed by 4 bases and J by 4 bases, leaving 14 bases between them. The CDR3 extends over 16 amino acids. CDR1 SGHVS and CDR2 FNYEAQ come from the germline V gene.

By sample fraction, this clonotype is medium-sized (0.01 to 0.1%). The rearrangement uses TRBV4-2 and TRBJ2-1; TRBD2 matches 8 bases. The CDR3 extends over 16 amino acids. Unmatched junction bases numbered 6, after V lost 5 bases and J lost 0 bases. Looked up from germline, CDR1 is LGHNA and CDR2 is YNFKEQ. The CDR3 spells CASSFSGTDSYNEQFF. The CDR3 DNA is TGTGCCAGCAGCTTTAGCGGGACGGACTCCTACAATGAGCAGTTCTTC.

This clonotype was seen a few times. This CDR3 reads CSARFSGGRYDTQYF. DNA for the CDR3: TGCAGTGCTAGATTCAGCGGGGGGCGTTACGATACGCAGTATTTT. The V gene is TRBV20-1, the J gene TRBJ2-3; the match to TRBD2 covers 9 bases. The CDR3 sequence is 15 residues long. CDR1 is DFQATT, CDR2 SNEGSKA, per germline (reference sequence). The junction had 9 bases not matched to a gene; V was cut back by 2 bases and J by 6 bases.

This clonotype was counted only a few times. The V and J genes are TRBV12-3 or TRBV12-4 and TRBJ1-2; D call uncertain. V was cut by 5 bases and J by 3 bases, with 10 bases left in between. This CDR3 has 13 amino acids. The CDR3 loop reads CASSPGPYYGYTF. For the CDR3, the DNA is TGTGCCAGCAGTCCGGGTCCATACTATGGCTACACCTTC.

This clonotype turned up a few times. The chain links TRBV7-8 to TRBJ1-4; D unclear. The germline V gene encodes CDR1 SGHVS and CDR2 FQNEAQ. The V gene lost 1 base and the J gene lost 4 bases, with 10 bases spanning the gap. The CDR3 loop spans 15 amino acids. In nucleotides, the CDR3 is TGTGCCAGCAGCTTAGAGGGCAGATATAATGAAAAACTGTTTTTT. Residues: CASSLEGRYNEKLFF.

CDR3 sequence: CASSQGPLMNTEAFF. Written as DNA, the CDR3 is TGCGCCAGCAGCCAAGGTCCGCTCATGAACACTGAAGCTTTCTTT. The chain recombines TRBV4-1 with TRBJ1-1; D gene ambiguous. The V and J ends lost 1 base and 0 bases respectively, with 9 bases between them. In germline, CDR1 is MGHRA, CDR2 YSYEKL. The CDR3 sequence is 15 residues long.

Only a few counts were recorded for this clonotype. This chain joins TRBV6-2 or TRBV6-3 and TRBJ2-2; 7 bases align to TRBD2. After removal of 7 bases from V and 0 bases from J, the junction contained 8 bases not matched to a gene. Germline V gene data show CDR1 as MNHEY and CDR2 as SVGEGT. The CDR3 loop spans 16 amino acids. The chain's CDR3 is CASNPLLAPNTGELFF. DNA for the CDR3: TGTGCCAGCAACCCCTTACTAGCGCCGAACACCGGGGAGCTGTTTTTT.

The J gene is TRBJ2-2, the V gene TRBV7-9; no definite D call. This CDR3 region has 11 residues. The germline CDR1 and CDR2 sequences are SEHNR and FQNEAQ (reference sequence). V lost 5 bases, J lost 2 bases, and 0 bases lay in between. Here the CDR3 reads CASSNTGELFF. The CDR3 region has the DNA TGTGCCAGCAGCAACACCGGGGAGCTGTTTTTT.

As concerns this clonotype: This may come from a read error, since a much larger clone is one base off. The chain recombines TRBV15 with TRBJ1-5; tentatively, D is TRBD1 (5 bases). Germline V CDR1 and CDR2: LNHNV, YYDKDF (reference sequence). Trimming removed 6 bases at V and 5 bases at J, with 14 bases between. The CDR3 is made up of 14 amino acids. CDR3 DNA sequence: TGTGCCACCAGAGACTGGGGGAACGATCAGCCCCAGCATTTT. This encodes CATRDWGNDQPQHF.

The sample holds many counts of this clonotype. The junction shows a germline mismatch at one end, possibly a read error. The chain combines TRBV11-2 with TRBJ2-3, with 10 nucleotides matching TRBD2. The CDR3 runs to 17 residues. From germline, CDR1 is SGHAT and CDR2 FQNNGV. This chain's CDR3 is CASSFRAEREGTDTQYF. The CDR3 DNA sequence: TGTGCCAGCAGCTTCCGAGCGGAGCGGGAGGGCACTGATACGCAGTATTTT. Drawing the rest from reference TRBV11-2 and TRBJ2-3, the complete variable domain is EAGVAQSPRYKIIEKRQSVAFWCNPISGHATLYWYQQILGQGPKLLIQFQNNGVVDDSQLPKDRFSAERLKGVDSTLKIQPAKLEDSAVYLCASSFRAEREGTDTQYFGPGTRLTVL.